This entry lists 14 T cell receptor beta chains sequenced from one sample in a study of Ad26.COV2.S vaccination and SARS-CoV-2 variants. Clones were sequenced by immunoSEQ multiplex PCR, and TCRdb holds only the in-frame ones, with some missing. In the table there are roughly 400,000 clones, around 92% of which are singletons. Regarding treatment: around 19 received Ad26.COV2.S at low or high dose, single or two shots; 5 received placebo; per-sample allocation not given. Samples came from day 63 after the first vaccine or placebo injection. Material: peripheral blood, obtained in a trial of Ad26.COV2.S vaccine versus placebo. The receptors originated from a person between 18 and 65 years old who received the Ad26.COV2.S COVID-19 vaccine or a placebo.

J is TRBJ1-1 and V is TRBV6-5, with D possibly matching TRBD1 (5 bases). CDR1 is MNHEY and CDR2 is SVGAGI in the germline V gene. V was shortened by 0 bases and J by 5 bases, with 13 bases between the two germline ends. CDR3 length equals 15 residues. The CDR3: CASSYSGARGTEAFF. The CDR3 nucleotides are TGTGCCAGCAGTTACTCCGGGGCCCGGGGAACTGAAGCTTTCTTT.

This chain connects TRBV6-4 to TRBJ2-1, with TRBD2 matching 9 bases. V lost 4 bases and J lost 4; bases outside the gene matches: 8. This CDR3 is built from 16 residues. Germline loops: CDR1 MRHNA, CDR2 SNTAGT. In DNA form, the CDR3 reads TGTGCCAGCAGTGTCGGTGGGACTAGCAGATACAATGAGCAGTTCTTC. Translated, it gives CASSVGGTSRYNEQFF.

J is TRBJ2-3 and V is TRBV29-1, with D possibly matching TRBD1 (6 bases). This CDR3 contains 12 residues. CDR1 and CDR2 (germline): SQVTM, ANQGSEA. V was clipped by 6 bases and J by 1 base, with 8 bases between them. CDR3 region: CSVWTGTDTQYF. The CDR3, as DNA: TGCAGCGTATGGACAGGCACAGATACGCAGTATTTT.

The rearrangement links TRBV6-2 or TRBV6-3 to TRBJ2-6; 10 nucleotides align to TRBD1. Germline V gene data show CDR1 as MNHEY and CDR2 as SVGEGT. Trimming cost V 5 bases and J 1 base; bases outside gene matches: 5. This CDR3 has 17 amino acids. This CDR3 is CASSPGQGSSGANVLTF. For the CDR3, the DNA is TGTGCCAGCAGTCCGGGACAGGGGTCGTCTGGGGCCAACGTCCTGACTTTC.

The rearrangement links TRBV12-3 or TRBV12-4 to TRBJ1-6; D gene unclear. The V and J ends lost 5 bases and 7 bases respectively, with 9 bases between them. This CDR3 spans 13 amino acids. CDR3 DNA: TGTGCCAGCAGTCCCCGGAGGAATTCACCCCTCCACTTT. Residues: CASSPRRNSPLHF.

The rearrangement uses TRBV29-1 and TRBJ1-2; D perhaps matches TRBD1 (5 bases). Germline CDR1 is SQVTM and CDR2 is ANQGSEA. With 3 bases removed from V and 4 bases from J, the gap between germline ends came to 21 bases. This CDR3 contains 16 residues. The CDR3 coding sequence is TGCAGCGTTGAGGGATTTTTGGCGACGGGGGGCTATGGCTACACCTTC. This codes for CSVEGFLATGGYGYTF.

This chain connects TRBV6-5 to TRBJ1-4; 7 positions agree with TRBD1. CDR1 and CDR2 from the germline V gene are MNHEY and SVGAGI. V gave up 0 bases and J gave up 5 bases; unmatched junction bases: 3. The CDR3 has 15 residues. The CDR3, as DNA: TGTGCCAGCAGTTACTCGACAGGGATAAATGAAAAACTGTTTTTT. Its protein product is CASSYSTGINEKLFF.

V is TRBV2 and J is TRBJ1-4; tentatively, D is TRBD1 (6 bases). The CDR3 consists of 15 residues. Per the germline V gene, CDR1 is SNHLY and CDR2 is FYNNEI. V was trimmed by 9 bases and J by 8 bases, leaving 22 bases between them. CDR3 sequence: CASSPAGRDNEKLFF. CDR3 DNA sequence: TGTGCCAGTTCCCCCGCCGGGAGGGACAACGAAAAACTGTTTTTT.

V gene TRBV30 combines with J gene TRBJ1-4; no firm D call. From germline, CDR1 is GTSNPN and CDR2 SVGIG (reference sequence). Trimming shortened V by 0 bases and J by 0 bases, and 11 bases separated the two germline ends. The CDR3 contains 16 residues. CDR3 DNA: TGTGCCTGGAGTGTACAAAATATAGCAACTAATGAAAAACTGTTTTTT. This gives the protein CAWSVQNIATNEKLFF. Using reference TRBV30 and TRBJ1-4 for the parts outside the CDR3, the full variable domain is SQTIHQWPATLVQPVGSPLSLECTVEGTSNPNLYWYRQAAGRGLQLLFYSVGIGQISSEVPQNLSASRPQDRQFILSSKKLLLSDSGFYLCAWSVQNIATNEKLFFGSGTQLSVL.

This clone was recorded at least ten times. The V gene is TRBV4-1, the J gene TRBJ1-2; D gene unclear. V was trimmed by 4 bases and J by 4 bases, leaving 10 bases between them. Germline-derived CDR1 and CDR2 are MGHRA and YSYEKL. CDR3 length equals 13 residues. CDR3 sequence (DNA): TGCGCCAGCAGCCCCGCAGATGGCTATGGCTACACCTTC. Its protein is CASSPADGYGYTF.

Only one count was recorded for this clone. The chain employs TRBV10-3 and TRBJ1-3; no firm D call. Deletions cut 4 bases from V and 1 base from J, with 2 bases between. CDR3 length: 12 amino acids. The germline gives CDR1 ENHRY, CDR2 SYGVKD. CDR3 bases: TGTGCCATCAGTGGTTCTGGAAACACCATATATTTT. Protein: CAISGSGNTIYF.

For this clone: The same CDR3 can be traced to other DNA sequences in this sample. CDR3 sequence reads: CASSPPYNEQFF. In nucleotides, the CDR3 is TGTGCCAGCTCACCACCCTACAATGAGCAGTTCTTC. This chain links TRBV18 with TRBJ2-1; D gene unclear. CDR3 size: 12 residues. The germline V and J ends were trimmed by 0 bases and 3 bases, with 0 bases remaining between them. In germline, CDR1 is KGHSH, CDR2 LQKENI.

This chain links TRBV19 with TRBJ2-2; 7 bases agree with TRBD1. V trimming: 10 bases; J trimming: 4 bases; junction bases outside the gene matches: 9. Germline V gives CDR1 LNHDA, CDR2 SQIVND (reference sequence). This CDR3 is built from 14 residues. The CDR3 reads CATERQGSTGELFF. Written as DNA, the CDR3 is TGTGCCACCGAAAGACAGGGAAGCACCGGGGAGCTGTTTTTT.

V gene TRBV4-3 combines with J gene TRBJ2-3, with TRBD1 identical over 9 bases. The CDR3 has 16 residues. The germline CDR1 and CDR2 sequences are LGHNA and YSLEER. Trimming removed 1 base from V and 7 bases from J; junction bases left unmatched: 9. This CDR3 reads CASSQGRQGVLYTQYF. CDR3 nucleotide sequence: TGCGCCAGCAGCCAAGGGAGACAGGGGGTTCTATATACGCAGTATTTT.